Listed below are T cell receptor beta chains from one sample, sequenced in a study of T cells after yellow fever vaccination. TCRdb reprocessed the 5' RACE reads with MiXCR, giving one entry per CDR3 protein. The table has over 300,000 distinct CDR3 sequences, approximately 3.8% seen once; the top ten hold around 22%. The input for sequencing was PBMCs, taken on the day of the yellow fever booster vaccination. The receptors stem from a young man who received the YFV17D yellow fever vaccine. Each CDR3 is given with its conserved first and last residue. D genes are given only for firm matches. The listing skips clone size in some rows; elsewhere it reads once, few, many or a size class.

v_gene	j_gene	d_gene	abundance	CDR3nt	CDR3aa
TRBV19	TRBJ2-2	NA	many	TGTGCCAGCCGGTTAGGGCAGGGTACCGGGGAGCTGTTTTTT	CASRLGQGTGELFF
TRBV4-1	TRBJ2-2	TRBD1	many	TGCGCCAGCAGCCTACAGGGGGACACCGGGGAGCTGTTTTTT	CASSLQGDTGELFF
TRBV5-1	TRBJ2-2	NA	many	TGCGCCAGCAGCTTGATACAGAGCAACACCGGGGAGCTGTTTTTT	CASSLIQSNTGELFF
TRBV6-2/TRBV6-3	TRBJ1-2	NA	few	TGTGCCAGCAGTTACCTTCCTTATGGCTACACCTTC	CASSYLPYGYTF
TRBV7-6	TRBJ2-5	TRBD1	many	TGTGCCAGCAGCGCCGGGACAGCACAAGAGACCCAGTACTTC	CASSAGTAQETQYF
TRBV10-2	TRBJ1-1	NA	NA	TGCGCCAGCAGCTCGCGCACTGAAGCTTTCTTT	CASSSRTEAFF
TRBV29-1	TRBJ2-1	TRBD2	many	TGCAGCGTTGAAACCGGGACTAGCGGGGTTAGGGATGAGCAGTTCTTC	CSVETGTSGVRDEQFF
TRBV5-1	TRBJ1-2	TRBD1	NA	TGCGCCAGCAGCTTGGGACAGGGGGCCGCTGCTATGAGCTACACCTTC	CASSLGQGAAAMSYTF
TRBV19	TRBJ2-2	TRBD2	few	TGTGCCAGTTATAAAAGCGGGGGGCTGAACACCGGGGAGCTGTTTTTT	CASYKSGGLNTGELFF
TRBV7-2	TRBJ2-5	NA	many	TGTGCCAGCAGCGTGGGGCGGTCCGGAACCCAGTACTTC	CASSVGRSGTQYF
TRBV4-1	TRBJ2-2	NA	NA	TGCGCCAGCAGCCAAGAGGGCGTGGGTTGGAGCGGGGAGCTGTTTTTT	CASSQEGVGWSGELFF
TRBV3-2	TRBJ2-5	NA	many	TGTGCCAGCACCAGGCGGGGGGCGGAGACCCAGTACTTC	CASTRRGAETQYF